The clone carrying this TCR beta chain was observed a few times. Its matching antigen is unknown. V lost 5 bases to trimming and J lost 2 bases, with 13 bases between them. Per the germline V gene, CDR1 is SEHNR and CDR2 is FQNEAQ (reference sequence). CDR3 length: 14 residues. The sample is drawn from a study of cytomegalovirus exposure and HLA in healthy donors. Separate from the roughly 670-subject first cohort, the approximately 120-subject validation cohort was the one that the donors belonged to. Measured with immunoSEQ multiplex PCR; TCRdb has only the in-frame clones, and not every one. The sample carries 100,000 to 150,000 clones, about 82% recorded once. Study-wide points: In vitro data verified three CMV-associated chains as specific for CMV antigens. The authors listed 164 TCR beta chains as cytomegalovirus-associated. According to a later analysis, TCR clusters from the first cohort tended to co-occur in the approximately 130 validation repertoires.

The TCR originated in a man aged 18 to 35 in good health and CMV-seronegative. The V gene is TRBV7-9, the J gene TRBJ2-7; no firm D call. The specimen was PBMCs. This CDR3 is CASSTHGSPYEQYF. The CDR3 DNA sequence: TGTGCCAGCAGCACCCACGGGTCTCCCTACGAGCAGTACTTC.